This T cell receptor beta chain was recovered during a study of cytomegalovirus exposure and HLA in healthy donors. Germline CDR1 and CDR2: SGHVS and FNYEAQ. The CDR3 consists of 16 residues. Trimming removed 5 bases from V and 5 bases from J, with 21 bases in between. Only in-frame clones appear in the TCRdb table, and some are missing; sequencing was by immunoSEQ multiplex PCR. The profile shows about 280,000 clones, roughly 90% of them singletons. The TCR was taken from a woman between 18 and 30 years old in good health and CMV-seronegative. Sequencing was carried out using PBMCs. The J gene is TRBJ1-1, the V gene TRBV7-6, with a possible D match to TRBD1 (6 bases). CDR3 DNA sequence: TGTGCCAGCAGCCCACATACCCCGGGGGGCGGGACTGAAGCTTTCTTT. Its translation: CASSPHTPGGGTEAFF.